This record looks at one T cell receptor (beta chain) sequence and its context. What it recognizes is unknown. The sample comes from a study of cytomegalovirus exposure and HLA in healthy donors. Generated by immunoSEQ multiplex PCR, the TCRdb table keeps only in-frame clones and is missing some. The table includes about 330,000 clones, 75% to 90% detected once. General study points: Listed as cytomegalovirus-associated were over 150 TCR beta chains. Rare TCR sequences predominated, though certain public TCRs were found in many donors. Subsequent analysis of the roughly 120 validation repertoires found a tendency for first-cohort TCR clusters to co-occur.

The CDR3 is 17 amino acids. The V gene end was trimmed by 7 bases and the J gene end by 5 bases; junction bases not matched to a gene: 13. Germline V lookup: CDR1 SEHNR, CDR2 FQNEAQ (reference sequence). This chain uses TRBV7-9 with TRBJ2-1; the match to TRBD2 covers 11 bases. This TCR came from a woman in her twenties or thirties in good health and CMV-seropositive. Sequencing was done on a sample of PBMCs. Here the CDR3 reads CASTLRASGGMDNEQFF. CDR3 in DNA: TGTGCCAGCACCCTAAGGGCTAGCGGGGGGATGGACAATGAGCAGTTCTTC.